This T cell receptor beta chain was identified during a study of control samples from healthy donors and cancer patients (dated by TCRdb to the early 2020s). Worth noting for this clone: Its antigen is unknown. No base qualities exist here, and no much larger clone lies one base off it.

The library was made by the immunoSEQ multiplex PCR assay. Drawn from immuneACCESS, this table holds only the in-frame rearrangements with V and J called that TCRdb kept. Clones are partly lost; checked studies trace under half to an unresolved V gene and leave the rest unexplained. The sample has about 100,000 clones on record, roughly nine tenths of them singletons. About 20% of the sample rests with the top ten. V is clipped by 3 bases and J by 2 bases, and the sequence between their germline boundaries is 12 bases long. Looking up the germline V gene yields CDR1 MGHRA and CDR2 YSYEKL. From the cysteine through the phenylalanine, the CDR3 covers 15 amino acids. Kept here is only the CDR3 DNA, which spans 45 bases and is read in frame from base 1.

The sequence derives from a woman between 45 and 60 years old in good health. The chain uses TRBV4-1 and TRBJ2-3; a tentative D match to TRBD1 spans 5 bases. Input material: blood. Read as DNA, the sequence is TGCGCCAGCAGCCATAGGCAGGGCTACACAGATACGCAGTATTTT. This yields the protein CASSHRQGYTDTQYF.